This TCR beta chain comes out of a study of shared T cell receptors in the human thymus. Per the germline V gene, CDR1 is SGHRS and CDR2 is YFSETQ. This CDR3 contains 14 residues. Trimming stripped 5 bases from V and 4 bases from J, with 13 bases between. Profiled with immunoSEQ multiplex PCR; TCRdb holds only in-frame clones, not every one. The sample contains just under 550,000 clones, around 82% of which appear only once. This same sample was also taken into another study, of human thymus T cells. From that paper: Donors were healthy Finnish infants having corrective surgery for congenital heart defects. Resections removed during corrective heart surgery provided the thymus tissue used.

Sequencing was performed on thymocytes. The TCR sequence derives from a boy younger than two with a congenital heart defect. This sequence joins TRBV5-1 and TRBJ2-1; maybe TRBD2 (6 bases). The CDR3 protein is CASRGASEYNEQFF. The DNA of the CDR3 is TGCGCCAGCAGGGGAGCTAGCGAATACAATGAGCAGTTCTTC.